This T cell receptor (beta chain) appears in the sequencing data of a study of shared clonotypes between healthy human individuals. The investigators split CD4+ cells into a CD45RA+ naive subset and a CD45RA-negative memory subset. Points on this clone: What it recognizes is unknown. Other DNA variants within this sample encode the same CDR3.

Germline V lookup: CDR1 SNHLY, CDR2 FYNNEI. This CDR3 is built from 15 residues. Trimming removed 1 base from V and 1 base from J, with 10 bases in between. Profiling relied on immunoSEQ multiplex PCR, and the TCRdb table lists in-frame clones only, not all of them. This sample has 2 million to 3 million clones; 93% occur once, and the top ten carry roughly 0.36%. Study-wide results and caveats: Rarefaction demonstrated incomplete sorted-subset sequencing despite large depth.

The sample consisted of naive CD4+ T cells from PBMCs. Subset noted: CD45RA+ positively selected. The chain employs TRBV2 and TRBJ1-1; tentatively, D is TRBD1 (6 bases). The sequence came from a man aged 18 to 35 in good health. Some clones in this sample may be carry-over from other donors' samples. CDR3: CASSEVGRGNTEAFF. For the CDR3, the DNA is TGTGCCAGCAGTGAAGTGGGCAGGGGGAACACTGAAGCTTTCTTT.